The 25 T cell receptor beta chains given below trace back to one sample, sequenced in a study of identifying expanded T cells in peripheral blood. Some clones are missing from TCRdb's copy, which holds only in-frame ones; the method was immunoSEQ multiplex PCR. The table lists about 91,000 clones, 88% of them singletons. The source material was blood. The receptors come from a person aged 18 to 75 in good health.

This clone was recorded once. The genes are TRBV5-8 and TRBJ2-5; maybe TRBD1 (5 bases). Looked up from germline, CDR1 is SGHTS and CDR2 is YDEGEE. The CDR3 covers 13 residues. V dropped 7 bases and J dropped 9 bases, with 19 bases sitting between them. The CDR3 loop is CASGQTARGAQYF. The CDR3 coding sequence is TGTGCCAGCGGCCAGACAGCTCGTGGGGCCCAGTACTTC.

This chain links TRBV10-3 with TRBJ2-5, with D possibly called TRBD1 or TRBD2 (6 bases each). Germline loops: CDR1 ENHRY, CDR2 SYGVKD. The CDR3 contains 15 residues. V gave up 0 bases and J gave up 7 bases, with 15 bases separating them. CDR3 amino acids: CAISESIRLGGTQYF. The CDR3 nucleotides read TGTGCCATCAGTGAGTCGATAAGACTAGGGGGGACCCAGTACTTC.

This clone was found once. V is TRBV13 and J is TRBJ2-1; D tentatively fits TRBD1 or TRBD2 (5 bases each). Germline lookup yields CDR1 PRHDT and CDR2 FYEKMQ (reference sequence). V lost 8 bases to trimming and J lost 14 bases, with 22 bases between them. There are 13 residues in the CDR3. The CDR3 loop reads CASGAGEVRQKFF. The CDR3 DNA reads TGTGCCAGCGGCGCGGGTGAAGTAAGACAGAAGTTCTTC.

The CDR3 region has the DNA TGTGCCAGCAGGGGACCGGTAGGACATGAAAAACTGTTTTTT. It translates to CASRGPVGHEKLFF. The chain recombines TRBV27 with TRBJ1-4, with D possibly being TRBD1 (5 bases). Germline-derived CDR1 and CDR2 are MNHEY and SMNVEV (reference sequence). The CDR3 spans 14 residues. V lost 6 bases, J lost 6 bases, and 14 bases lay in between.

This clone appeared a single time. This rearrangement joins TRBV5-1 to TRBJ2-3; D may be TRBD2 (6 bases). Trimming left V 4 bases short and J 1 base short, with 19 bases between. The CDR3 contains 17 residues. Germline CDR1 is SGHRS and CDR2 is YFSETQ. Here the CDR3 reads CASSSEGRGGGTDTQYF. CDR3 bases: TGCGCCAGCAGCAGCGAGGGGCGGGGTGGGGGCACAGATACGCAGTATTTT.

V usage is TRBV7-3 and J usage is TRBJ2-6; D is ambiguous. The CDR3 extends over 16 amino acids. In germline, CDR1 is SGHTA, CDR2 FQGTGA. V was clipped by 5 bases and J by 0 bases, with 11 bases between them. The CDR3 region is CASSPPDFSGANVLTF. The CDR3 DNA follows: TGTGCCAGCAGCCCGCCCGACTTCTCTGGGGCCAACGTCCTGACTTTC.

CDR3 residues: CASSLEFGGTEAFF. DNA of the CDR3: TGTGCCAGCAGCTTAGAATTCGGGGGCACTGAAGCTTTCTTT. The chain joins TRBV7-2 to TRBJ1-1, with a tentative D call TRBD1 (5 bases). The CDR3 is 14 residues long. Between the trimmed V and J ends, which lost 1 base and 4 bases, there was a span of 10 bases. Germline V gene sequence: CDR1 SGHTA, CDR2 FQGNSA. Combining the CDR3 with reference TRBV7-2 and TRBJ1-1 gives the whole variable domain GAGVSQSPSNKVTEKGKDVELRCDPISGHTALYWYRQSLGQGLEFLIYFQGNSAPDKSGLPSDRFSAERTGGSVSTLTIQRTQQEDSAVYLCASSLEFGGTEAFFGQGTRLTVV.

This clone was seen a single time. The chain links TRBV7-2 to TRBJ2-2; D unresolved. Trimming removed 1 base at V and 4 bases at J, with 13 bases between. The CDR3 loop spans 16 amino acids. The germline gives CDR1 SGHTA, CDR2 FQGNSA. The CDR3 loop reads CASSLGWPGGTGELFF. The CDR3 DNA reads as TGTGCCAGCAGCTTAGGCTGGCCGGGCGGCACCGGGGAGCTGTTTTTT.

This chain connects TRBV29-1 to TRBJ1-2; D is unclear. V lost 5 bases, J lost 5 bases, and 15 bases lay in between. Germline values: CDR1 SQVTM, CDR2 ANQGSEA. CDR3 length: 13 amino acids. The CDR3 spells CSVNGDNSYGYTF. In DNA form, the CDR3 reads TGCAGCGTTAACGGAGACAACTCGTATGGCTACACCTTC. The full variable domain, rest sourced from reference TRBV29-1 and TRBJ1-2, is SAVISQKPSRDICQRGTSLTIQCQVDSQVTMMFWYRQQPGQSLTLIATANQGSEATYESGFVIDKFPISRPNLTFSTLTVSNMSPEDSSIYLCSVNGDNSYGYTFGSGTRLTVV.

The chain links TRBV5-4 to TRBJ2-7, with a weak D call TRBD2 (6 bases). V was shortened by 4 bases and J by 3 bases, with 11 bases between the two germline ends. CDR1 and CDR2 from the germline V gene are SGHNT and YYREEE (reference sequence). This CDR3 is built from 13 residues. The CDR3 bases are TGTGCCAGCAGCAGCCCGGGGGACTACGAGCAGTACTTC. It encodes CASSSPGDYEQYF.

The V gene is TRBV14, the J gene TRBJ1-2; D uncertain. Germline loops: CDR1 SGHDN, CDR2 FVKESK. The CDR3 sequence is 13 residues long. With 3 bases removed from V and 6 bases from J, the gap between germline ends came to 11 bases. CDR3: CASSQPPSNGYTF. The CDR3, as DNA: TGTGCCAGCAGCCAGCCGCCGTCGAATGGCTACACCTTC.

The chain carries TRBV5-1 and TRBJ2-1; D unclear. The CDR3 is made up of 18 amino acids. V was pared by 2 bases and J by 0 bases, with 18 bases between. CDR1 SGHRS and CDR2 YFSETQ come from the germline V gene. The CDR3 loop reads CASSFPNLNPSSYNEQFF. The CDR3 DNA is TGCGCCAGCAGCTTCCCCAACCTAAACCCCAGCTCCTACAATGAGCAGTTCTTC.

The chain carries TRBV10-3 and TRBJ2-7, with TRBD1 identical over 9 bases. Per germline, CDR1 ENHRY and CDR2 SYGVKD. The CDR3 is 14 residues long. V was clipped by 11 bases and J by 6 bases; unmatched bases: 14. CDR3: CASLQETGGSEQYF. Written as DNA, the CDR3 is TGTGCCTCACTCCAGGAAACAGGGGGCTCCGAGCAGTACTTC.

This sequence joins TRBV2 and TRBJ2-3; 16 bases align to TRBD2. V was clipped by 5 bases and J by 1 base; unmatched bases: 12. Germline CDR1 and CDR2: SNHLY and FYNNEI. The CDR3 loop spans 20 amino acids. The CDR3: CASSQGGTSGGAGGTDTQYF. The CDR3 coding sequence is TGTGCCAGCAGTCAAGGTGGGACTAGCGGGGGGGCCGGGGGCACAGATACGCAGTATTTT.

The chain's CDR3 is CASSESGVDTGELFF. The CDR3, as DNA: TGTGCCAGCAGCGAGTCGGGGGTCGACACCGGGGAGCTGTTTTTT. The chain is built from TRBV7-3 and TRBJ2-2; the D gene is possibly TRBD2 (6 bases). The CDR3 extends over 15 amino acids. Germline lookup yields CDR1 SGHTA and CDR2 FQGTGA. V was shortened by 5 bases and J by 3 bases, with 13 bases between the two germline ends.

The V gene is TRBV2, the J gene TRBJ1-5; 8 bases map to TRBD1. The CDR3 runs 15 residues. Germline V lookup: CDR1 SNHLY, CDR2 FYNNEI. Trimming at V came to 3 bases and at J to 7 bases, leaving 8 bases not matched to a gene. The CDR3 sequence: CASSDVGQGIQPQHF. DNA for the CDR3: TGTGCCAGCAGTGATGTTGGACAGGGAATCCAGCCCCAGCATTTT.

The chain carries TRBV5-5 and TRBJ2-5, with D uncertain. This CDR3 has 13 residues. CDR1 is SGHKS and CDR2 is YYEKEE in the germline V gene (reference sequence). Trimming took 1 base from V and 5 from J, leaving 9 bases between them. The CDR3 bases are TGTGCCAGCAGCTTGAGCAGCCGGGAGACCCAGTACTTC. This gives the protein CASSLSSRETQYF. The complete variable domain, with remaining parts taken from reference TRBV5-5 and TRBJ2-5, reads DAGVTQSPTHLIKTRGQQVTLRCSPISGHKSVSWYQQVLGQGPQFIFQYYEKEERGRGNFPDRFSARQFPNYSSELNVNALLLGDSALYLCASSLSSRETQYFGPGTRLLVL.

The table lists this clone with a count of one. The genes are TRBV5-8 and TRBJ1-1; D gene uncertain. Trimming removed 1 base from V and 10 bases from J, with 8 bases in between. Germline V gene lookup returns CDR1 SGHTS and CDR2 YDEGEE. The length of the CDR3 is 11 residues. The CDR3, as DNA: TGTGCCAGCAGCTTGTTACAGCCAGCTTTCTTT. Its translation is CASSLLQPAFF.

V gene TRBV15 combines with J gene TRBJ1-5, with D maybe TRBD1 (5 bases). Trimming took off 0 bases at V and 2 bases at J, with 8 bases between the two ends. Germline assignment: CDR1 LNHNV and CDR2 YYDKDF (reference sequence). The CDR3 extends over 15 amino acids. The DNA for the CDR3 is TGTGCCACCAGCAGAGATGGCAGGGGCAATCAGCCCCAGCATTTT. This sequence encodes CATSRDGRGNQPQHF.

This clone turned up a few times. This chain uses TRBV6-7 with TRBJ2-2; 10 positions agree with TRBD1. TRBV6-7 is known as an ORF, though its function is uncertain. After removal of 6 bases from V and 0 bases from J, the junction contained 22 bases not matched to a gene. This CDR3 spans 22 amino acids. The CDR3 DNA reads as TGTGCCAGCAGGACCAGGCGATCGGACAGGGGGGGTTATCTTACGAACACCGGGGAGCTGTTTTTT. Protein sequence: CASRTRRSDRGGYLTNTGELFF.

V gene TRBV5-1 combines with J gene TRBJ1-2; D might be TRBD1 (6 bases). V gave up 0 bases and J gave up 5 bases, with 17 bases separating them. Looked up from germline, CDR1 is SGHRS and CDR2 is YFSETQ. This CDR3 is 16 amino acids long. CDR3 in amino acids: CASSLAPRGQSYGYTF. The DNA of the CDR3 is TGCGCCAGCAGCTTGGCCCCACGCGGACAGTCGTATGGCTACACCTTC.

This chain links TRBV28 with TRBJ1-1; D ambiguous. Germline V gives CDR1 MDHEN, CDR2 SYDVKM. V was cut by 7 bases and J by 2 bases, with 14 bases left in between. The CDR3 has 14 amino acids. The CDR3 sequence: CASKAGAGNTEAFF. CDR3 sequence (DNA): TGTGCCAGCAAGGCCGGTGCTGGTAACACTGAAGCTTTCTTT.

This chain links TRBV18 with TRBJ2-2; TRBD1 aligns across 8 bases. This CDR3 contains 17 residues. Germline V lookup: CDR1 KGHSH, CDR2 LQKENI. After removal of 1 base from V and 5 bases from J, the junction contained 9 bases not matched to a gene. In DNA form, the CDR3 reads TGTGCCAGCTCACCACTAAGCGGACAGGGCGGGACCGGGGAGCTGTTTTTT. As protein: CASSPLSGQGGTGELFF. Full variable domain (missing parts from reference TRBV18 and TRBJ2-2): NAGVMQNPRHLVRRRGQEARLRCSPMKGHSHVYWYRQLPEEGLKFMVYLQKENIIDESGMPKERFSAEFPKEGPSILRIQQVVRGDSAAYFCASSPLSGQGGTGELFFGEGSRLTVL.

This sequence joins TRBV27 and TRBJ1-1; maybe TRBD1 (5 bases). This CDR3 contains 13 residues. The germline gives CDR1 MNHEY, CDR2 SMNVEV (reference sequence). The V and J ends lost 6 bases and 8 bases respectively, with 16 bases between them. This CDR3 reads CASSPVGQIEAFF. CDR3 DNA: TGTGCCAGCAGCCCCGTAGGACAAATAGAAGCTTTCTTT.

The chain employs TRBV27 and TRBJ1-1, with D uncertain. This CDR3 is 13 amino acids long. V lost 5 bases, J lost 3 bases, and 10 bases lay in between. Germline CDR1 is MNHEY and CDR2 is SMNVEV (reference sequence). DNA of the CDR3: TGTGCCAGCAGTGAGGGTGGGGACACTGAAGCTTTCTTT. Residues: CASSEGGDTEAFF.